A selection of T cell receptor beta chains follows, all from one sample in a study of T cell changes during pregnancy in multiple sclerosis. Measured with immunoSEQ multiplex PCR; TCRdb has only the in-frame clones, and not every one. The sample has more than 25,000 clones, around 91% seen once; the top ten hold approximately 3.9%. The source material was CD8+ T cells from peripheral blood mononuclear cells, sampled in the second trimester of pregnancy. These receptors all come from a female donor in good health, enrolled as a control in a pregnancy study. Both conserved end residues are trimmed from each CDR3. The order of the fields is D gene, V gene, J gene, CDR3 protein. D genes are given only for firm matches.

D: .
V: TRBV7-9
J: TRBJ1-4
CDR3: ASSRTGKGDVGEKLF

D: .
V: TRBV10-3
J: TRBJ1-1
CDR3: AISEGSDHSGTEAF

D: TRBD1
V: TRBV5-6
J: TRBJ2-7
CDR3: ASSSRPGQGPYEQY

D: TRBD2
V: TRBV2
J: TRBJ2-7
CDR3: ASSEAASGTYEQY

D: .
V: TRBV5-1
J: TRBJ2-5
CDR3: ASSLFGGDQETQY

D: .
V: TRBV28
J: TRBJ1-5
CDR3: ASSTQQIYSNQPQH

D: TRBD1
V: TRBV7-2
J: TRBJ2-7
CDR3: ASSPLLGQGNEQY

D: TRBD1
V: TRBV4-1
J: TRBJ2-4
CDR3: ASSQDMVSGQGTNIQY

D: TRBD2
V: TRBV10-3
J: TRBJ2-2
CDR3: ATRDGTSGYTGELF

D: TRBD1
V: TRBV7-9
J: TRBJ2-1
CDR3: ASSSGTEYYNEQF

D: TRBD2
V: TRBV14
J: TRBJ2-2
CDR3: ASSQELAGLSTGELF

D: .
V: TRBV27
J: TRBJ2-1
CDR3: ASRRPGLMNEQF

D: .
V: TRBV9
J: TRBJ1-1
CDR3: ASREGEQQNTEAF

D: .
V: TRBV7-6
J: TRBJ1-1
CDR3: ASSARQRGEAF

D: .
V: TRBV11-2
J: TRBJ1-2
CDR3: ASSFGDGYT

D: .
V: TRBV4-3
J: TRBJ1-2
CDR3: ASSQDSGGARGYT